A single sample gave rise to the 22 T cell receptor beta chains below, sequenced in a study of cytomegalovirus exposure and HLA in healthy donors. A multiplex PCR was run with 60 Vbeta primers and 13 Jbeta primers. Generated by immunoSEQ multiplex PCR, the TCRdb table keeps only in-frame clones and is missing some. The repertoire includes under 65,000 clones, roughly 85% of them detected once, and less than 4% sits in the top ten. The sample was PBMCs. The source of these receptors is a woman between 18 and 29 years old in good health and CMV-seronegative.

The J gene is TRBJ2-7, the V gene TRBV7-9; 8 nucleotides align to TRBD1. The V gene end was trimmed by 4 bases and the J gene end by 0 bases; junction bases not matched to a gene: 5. The length of the CDR3 is 15 residues. Germline V gives CDR1 SEHNR, CDR2 FQNEAQ (reference sequence). The CDR3 region is CASSSGQVSSYEQYF. For the CDR3, the DNA is TGTGCCAGCAGCTCGGGACAGGTGTCCTCCTACGAGCAGTACTTC.

The V and J genes are TRBV28 and TRBJ1-1; D is ambiguous. In germline, CDR1 is MDHEN, CDR2 SYDVKM. The CDR3 extends over 12 amino acids. Trimming cost V 3 bases and J 2 bases, with 4 bases left between them. The CDR3, as DNA: TGTGCCAGCAGTTTCGTCAACACTGAAGCTTTCTTT. The encoded protein is CASSFVNTEAFF. The whole variable domain, filled in from reference TRBV28 and TRBJ1-1, reads DVKVTQSSRYLVKRTGEKVFLECVQDMDHENMFWYRQDPGLGLRLIYFSYDVKMKEKGDIPEGYSVSREKKERFSLILESASTNQTSMYLCASSFVNTEAFFGQGTRLTVV.

This clone has just one count. J is TRBJ1-3 and V is TRBV7-9; 7 nucleotides line up with TRBD1. The trim removed 1 base at V and 8 bases at J, leaving 8 bases unmatched. The length of the CDR3 is 15 residues. The V gene's germline CDR1 is SEHNR and CDR2 FQNEAQ (reference sequence). Here the CDR3 reads CASSLVGDRKDTIYF. CDR3 nucleotides: TGTGCCAGCAGCTTAGTCGGGGACAGAAAGGACACCATATATTTT.

The table lists this clone with a count of one. V is TRBV7-9 and J is TRBJ1-1; D is unresolved. Germline lookup yields CDR1 SEHNR and CDR2 FQNEAQ (reference sequence). Between the trimmed V and J ends, which lost 1 base and 3 bases, there was a span of 15 bases. The CDR3 has 16 residues. DNA for the CDR3: TGTGCCAGCAGCTTAGTCCCGACCGGCGGGGACACTGAAGCTTTCTTT. It translates to CASSLVPTGGDTEAFF.

The chain recombines TRBV2 with TRBJ2-7; 8 bases match TRBD2. Unmatched junction bases numbered 3, after V lost 2 bases and J lost 0 bases. The CDR3 runs 15 residues. Germline assignment: CDR1 SNHLY and CDR2 FYNNEI. CDR3 bases: TGTGCCAGCAGTGAACTAGCGGGCATCTCCTACGAGCAGTACTTC. Translating it yields CASSELAGISYEQYF.

The chain has TRBV12-5 and TRBJ2-2, with TRBD1 identical over 8 bases. V was clipped by 2 bases and J by 3 bases; unmatched bases: 11. Germline assignment: CDR1 LGHNT and CDR2 FRNRAP. The CDR3 has 18 residues. The CDR3 coding sequence is TGTGCTAGTGGTTTGTCAACAGGGGGTCAGCGTGACACCGGGGAGCTGTTTTTT. Translating gives CASGLSTGGQRDTGELFF.

Relative to its sample, this clone is medium-sized. This sequence joins TRBV5-6 and TRBJ2-7, with 7 bases matching TRBD1. Germline loops: CDR1 SGHDT, CDR2 YYEEEE. CDR3 size: 13 residues. After removal of 2 bases from V and 7 bases from J, the junction contained 6 bases not matched to a gene. The CDR3 sequence is CASSFGTVWEQYF. CDR3 DNA: TGTGCCAGCAGCTTCGGGACAGTATGGGAGCAGTACTTC.

The chain joins TRBV19 to TRBJ2-2, with D tentatively TRBD2 (5 bases). Germline CDR1 and CDR2: LNHDA and SQIVND (reference sequence). V lost 5 bases, J lost 5 bases, and 12 bases lay in between. The length of the CDR3 is 14 residues. The CDR3: CASSLAGETGELFF. The CDR3 DNA follows: TGTGCCAGTAGTTTGGCGGGTGAAACCGGGGAGCTGTTTTTT. The full variable domain, in which reference TRBV19 and TRBJ2-2 provide the parts outside the CDR3, is DGGITQSPKYLFRKEGQNVTLSCEQNLNHDAMYWYRQDPGQGLRLIYYSQIVNDFQKGDIAEGYSVSREKKESFPLTVTSAQKNPTAFYLCASSLAGETGELFFGEGSRLTVL.

This clone turned up a few times. The rearrangement uses TRBV20-1 and TRBJ2-1; no firm D call. This CDR3 is built from 11 residues. Germline CDR1 and CDR2: DFQATT and SNEGSKA (reference sequence). Trimming took 6 bases from V and 12 from J, leaving 15 bases between them. The DNA of the CDR3 is TGCAGTGCCGAGGCTATCAGTTGGCAGTTCTTC. Amino acids: CSAEAISWQFF.

As DNA, the CDR3 is TGCGCCAGCAGTGACGGACAGGGGACAGGGGGCTACACCTTC. Protein: CASSDGQGTGGYTF. V and J are TRBV10-1 and TRBJ1-2; 9 bases are shared with TRBD1. This CDR3 has 14 residues. V lost 3 bases and J lost 8; bases outside the gene matches: 7. Germline-derived CDR1 and CDR2 are WNHNN and SYGVQD (reference sequence).

The genes are TRBV5-1 and TRBJ2-5; D is perhaps TRBD1 (5 bases). V was trimmed by 5 bases and J by 5 bases, leaving 16 bases between them. In germline, CDR1 is SGHRS, CDR2 YFSETQ. The CDR3 runs to 14 residues. Here the CDR3 reads CASRPFQGGETQYF. The CDR3 coding sequence is TGCGCCAGCAGGCCATTCCAGGGTGGGGAGACCCAGTACTTC.

The CDR3 reads CASSEGSQDTDTQYF. The DNA of the CDR3 is TGTGCCAGCAGTGAGGGCAGCCAAGACACAGATACGCAGTATTTT. The rearrangement uses TRBV6-4 and TRBJ2-3; D is unresolved. The length of the CDR3 is 15 residues. Trimming left V 3 bases short and J 2 bases short, with 12 bases between. The V gene's germline CDR1 is MRHNA and CDR2 SNTAGT.

Of note for this clone: The germline gene is not matched at one end of the junction; a read error may be the cause. The rearrangement joins TRBV9 to TRBJ2-6, with D possibly being TRBD1 (5 bases). The CDR3 has 13 residues. Germline V CDR1 and CDR2: SGDLS, YYNGEE. CDR3 protein: CASSVAGANGLTF. The CDR3 bases are TGTGCCAGCAGCGTAGCTGGGGCCAACGGCCTGACTTTC.

V is TRBV30 and J is TRBJ2-1; perhaps TRBD2 as D (6 bases). V lost 5 bases and J lost 6, with 11 bases in between. The CDR3 contains 12 residues. The germline gives CDR1 GTSNPN, CDR2 SVGIG (reference sequence). The CDR3 sequence is CAWVRDSNEQFF. The CDR3 DNA follows: TGTGCCTGGGTCCGGGACTCCAATGAGCAGTTCTTC.

The table lists this clone with a few counts. CDR3 DNA: TGTGCCAGCAGCGGCCTAGGGGGAGAGGCGAACACCGGGGAGCTGTTTTTT. Translation gives CASSGLGGEANTGELFF. V is TRBV9 and J is TRBJ2-2, with TRBD1 as a possible D gene (6 bases). This CDR3 region has 17 residues. Trimming pared 3 bases from V and 0 bases from J, leaving 15 bases between. The germline V gene encodes CDR1 SGDLS and CDR2 YYNGEE.

Here the CDR3 reads CATTHETRGIGGANVLTF. The CDR3 DNA follows: TGTGCCACAACCCACGAAACACGGGGGATAGGTGGGGCCAACGTCCTGACTTTC. The chain recombines TRBV7-8 with TRBJ2-6; possible D gene TRBD2, 6 bases. Germline lookup yields CDR1 SGHVS and CDR2 FQNEAQ. The germline V and J ends were trimmed by 10 bases and 3 bases, with 25 bases remaining between them. The CDR3 extends over 18 amino acids.

The chain is built from TRBV27 and TRBJ1-1; D gene unclear. Germline values: CDR1 MNHEY, CDR2 SMNVEV (reference sequence). The CDR3 totals 14 residues. V gave up 5 bases and J gave up 3 bases, with 13 bases separating them. In DNA form, the CDR3 reads TGTGCCAGCAGTAGGGCGGGAGATTACACTGAAGCTTTCTTT. It is translated as CASSRAGDYTEAFF.

V is TRBV7-9 and J is TRBJ2-2; 14 bases match TRBD2. The V gene's germline CDR1 is SEHNR and CDR2 FQNEAQ (reference sequence). The CDR3 has 19 residues. The V gene end was trimmed by 7 bases and the J gene end by 3 bases; junction bases not matched to a gene: 13. The DNA of the CDR3 is TGTGCCAGCACGGGACAGCGGACTAGCGGGAGGTATTACACCGGGGAGCTGTTTTTT. It translates to CASTGQRTSGRYYTGELFF.

The gene calls are TRBV28 and TRBJ2-7, with 8 nucleotides matching TRBD2. The ends lost 7 bases at V and 2 bases at J; junction bases unmatched: 10. The CDR3 is 15 residues long. CDR1 and CDR2 (germline): MDHEN, SYDVKM. In nucleotides, the CDR3 is TGTGCCAGCATGGTAGGCGGGAGGCCCCCCTACGAGCAGTACTTC. Translating it yields CASMVGGRPPYEQYF.

This clone was recorded once. V and J are TRBV5-1 and TRBJ2-1; 7 bases align to TRBD2. The junction had 7 bases not matched to a gene; V was cut back by 1 base and J by 0 bases. This CDR3 contains 17 residues. From germline, CDR1 is SGHRS and CDR2 YFSETQ. The CDR3: CASSLRLAANSYNEQFF. As DNA, the CDR3 is TGCGCCAGCAGCTTGAGGCTAGCGGCAAACTCCTACAATGAGCAGTTCTTC. The variable domain in full, completed from reference TRBV5-1 and TRBJ2-1, reads KAGVTQTPRYLIKTRGQQVTLSCSPISGHRSVSWYQQTPGQGLQFLFEYFSETQRNKGNFPGRFSGRQFSNSRSEMNVSTLELGDSALYLCASSLRLAANSYNEQFFGPGTRLTVL.

The rearrangement joins TRBV4-1 to TRBJ2-7; D not resolved. CDR3 length: 14 amino acids. V dropped 4 bases and J dropped 3 bases, with 13 bases sitting between them. CDR1 and CDR2 from the germline V gene are MGHRA and YSYEKL. This chain's CDR3 is CASSRPDKSYEQYF. The CDR3 DNA reads TGCGCCAGCAGCCGGCCTGACAAGAGCTACGAGCAGTACTTC.

CDR3 sequence (DNA): TGTGCCAGCAGCCTTCAAAGGTGGGAGCTGGGCCACGAGCAGTACTTC. Its translation: CASSLQRWELGHEQYF. The chain uses TRBV28 and TRBJ2-7; D possibly corresponds to TRBD2 (5 bases). The CDR3 is 16 amino acids. Between the trimmed V and J ends, which lost 6 bases and 5 bases, there was a span of 23 bases. Germline CDR1 MDHEN, CDR2 SYDVKM. Complete variable domain (other parts from reference TRBV28 and TRBJ2-7): DVKVTQSSRYLVKRTGEKVFLECVQDMDHENMFWYRQDPGLGLRLIYFSYDVKMKEKGDIPEGYSVSREKKERFSLILESASTNQTSMYLCASSLQRWELGHEQYFGPGTRLTVT.